Below, 29 T cell receptor beta chains from the same sample are listed, as sequenced in a study of control samples from healthy donors and cancer patients. Data came from immunoSEQ multiplex PCR; TCRdb stores just in-frame clones and leaves some out. Among about 410,000 clones listed, 75% to 95% were seen once. The specimen was PBMCs. These receptors all come from a man between 35 and 55 years old with head and neck cancer.

This clone has more than one count but fewer than ten. V gene TRBV6-5 combines with J gene TRBJ2-7; a weak D match, TRBD2 (6 bases). From germline, CDR1 is MNHEY and CDR2 SVGAGI. Trimming shortened V by 6 bases and J by 7 bases, and 10 bases separated the two germline ends. The CDR3 spans 11 residues. CDR3 sequence (DNA): TGTGCCAGCAGGACCGCGGGGGAGCAGTACTTC. Translated: CASRTAGEQYF.

The chain employs TRBV3-1 (or the pseudogene TRBV3-2) and TRBJ2-7, with D perhaps matching TRBD1 (6 bases). The V end was cut by 5 bases, the J end by 2 bases, with 13 bases between. Germline V gene sequence: CDR1 LGHDT, CDR2 YNNKEL (reference sequence). This CDR3 spans 14 amino acids. The CDR3, as DNA: TGTGCCAGCAGCTTCCGGGACACTACCTACGAGCAGTACTTC. It encodes CASSFRDTTYEQYF.

The sample holds one count of this clone. This sequence joins TRBV7-2 and TRBJ2-7; TRBD2 matches 9 bases. The ends lost 1 base at V and 9 bases at J; junction bases unmatched: 10. Germline lookup yields CDR1 SGHTA and CDR2 FQGNSA. This CDR3 spans 15 amino acids. CDR3: CASSLVRGGETRQYF. The CDR3 DNA sequence: TGTGCCAGCAGCTTAGTCCGCGGGGGGGAAACCAGGCAGTACTTC.

V is TRBV7-9 and J is TRBJ2-7; D gene ambiguous. Germline loops: CDR1 SEHNR, CDR2 FQNEAQ (reference sequence). Trimming pared 3 bases from V and 7 bases from J, leaving 10 bases between. The CDR3 is 12 amino acids. The CDR3 here is CASSFTLTEQYF. The CDR3, as DNA: TGTGCCAGCAGCTTCACACTGACAGAGCAGTACTTC.

V gene TRBV14 combines with J gene TRBJ1-6, with D unresolved. This CDR3 has 17 residues. CDR1 is SGHDN and CDR2 is FVKESK in the germline V gene. Trimming removed 0 bases from V and 0 bases from J, with 9 bases in between. Here the CDR3 DNA reads TGTGCCAGCAGCCAAGAAAGCGGCAGCTCCTATAATTCACCCCTCCACTTT. Translated: CASSQESGSSYNSPLHF.

The chain uses TRBV12-3 or TRBV12-4 and TRBJ1-5; no clear D gene. The CDR3 has 12 amino acids. Trimming shortened V by 2 bases and J by 13 bases, and 12 bases separated the two germline ends. Written as DNA, the CDR3 is TGTGCCAGCAGTTTAATCGAAGCCCATCAGCATTTT. It is translated as CASSLIEAHQHF.

The chain couples TRBV7-9 to TRBJ2-3, with unresolved D. This CDR3 has 12 residues. In germline, CDR1 is SEHNR, CDR2 FQNEAQ (reference sequence). V was clipped by 4 bases and J by 4 bases, with 6 bases between them. The DNA of the CDR3 is TGTGCCAGCAGCTCTCGGGCAGATACGCAGTATTTT. Residues: CASSSRADTQYF. Complete variable domain (other parts from reference TRBV7-9 and TRBJ2-3): DTGVSQNPRHKITKRGQNVTFRCDPISEHNRLYWYRQTLGQGPEFLTYFQNEAQLEKSRLLSDRFSAERPKGSFSTLEIQRTEQGDSAMYLCASSSRADTQYFGPGTRLTVL.

The genes are TRBV27 and TRBJ1-6, with unresolved D. Germline assignment: CDR1 MNHEY and CDR2 SMNVEV (reference sequence). The CDR3 loop spans 14 amino acids. Trimming pared 3 bases from V and 5 bases from J, leaving 8 bases between. CDR3 residues: CASSFPRDNSPLHF. CDR3 DNA sequence: TGTGCCAGCAGTTTCCCGCGGGATAATTCACCCCTCCACTTT.

The V call is TRBV9, the J call TRBJ2-5; unclear D gene. Looked up from germline, CDR1 is SGDLS and CDR2 is YYNGEE. The CDR3 is 12 amino acids. Between the trimmed V and J ends, which lost 1 base and 5 bases, there was a span of 6 bases. The CDR3 DNA is TGTGCCAGCAGCGTAAGAGAGGAGACCCAGTACTTC. It is translated as CASSVREETQYF. Supplemented by reference TRBV9 and TRBJ2-5, the full variable domain reads DSGVTQTPKHLITATGQRVTLRCSPRSGDLSVYWYQQSLDQGLQFLIQYYNGEERAKGNILERFSAQQFPDLHSELNLSSLELGDSALYFCASSVREETQYFGPGTRLLVL.

This chain uses TRBV18 with TRBJ2-3, with D possibly TRBD1 on 5 matching bases. Trimming took 1 base from V and 1 from J, leaving 9 bases between them. The CDR3 length is 15 residues. From germline, CDR1 is KGHSH and CDR2 LQKENI. DNA for the CDR3: TGTGCCAGCTCACCACAAGGGGCGCGCACAGATACGCAGTATTTT. It specifies CASSPQGARTDTQYF. Looking up the rest from reference TRBV18 and TRBJ2-3 gives the full variable domain: NAGVMQNPRHLVRRRGQEARLRCSPMKGHSHVYWYRQLPEEGLKFMVYLQKENIIDESGMPKERFSAEFPKEGPSILRIQQVVRGDSAAYFCASSPQGARTDTQYFGPGTRLTVL.

This chain connects TRBV6-5 to TRBJ2-3; D may match TRBD1 or TRBD2 (6 bases each). The CDR3 is made up of 15 amino acids. The V gene's germline CDR1 is MNHEY and CDR2 SVGAGI. V gave up 1 base and J gave up 4 bases, with 12 bases separating them. This chain's CDR3 is CASSYLGGVSDTQYF. The CDR3 DNA reads TGTGCCAGCAGTTACTTGGGGGGCGTCTCAGATACGCAGTATTTT.

This sequence joins TRBV6-5 and TRBJ2-3; no clear D. Per the germline V gene, CDR1 is MNHEY and CDR2 is SVGAGI. V lost 6 bases to trimming and J lost 2 bases, with 15 bases between them. This CDR3 spans 15 amino acids. CDR3 bases: TGTGCCAGCAGACTGGCTTGGGCAAACACAGATACGCAGTATTTT. Its translation: CASRLAWANTDTQYF.

CDR3 protein: CASSYSTLGDAFF. Here the CDR3 DNA reads TGTGCCAGCAGTTACTCGACATTGGGGGACGCTTTCTTT. The chain links TRBV6-5 to TRBJ1-1, with TRBD1 as a possible D gene (5 bases). Trimming pared 0 bases from V and 11 bases from J, leaving 13 bases between. Germline CDR1 MNHEY, CDR2 SVGAGI. The CDR3 sequence is 13 residues long.

V and J are TRBV27 and TRBJ2-1, with 7 bases fitting TRBD2. The CDR3 contains 15 residues. V shed 5 bases and J 6 bases; nucleotides not matched to a gene: 10. Germline V gene sequence: CDR1 MNHEY, CDR2 SMNVEV (reference sequence). The CDR3 region has the DNA TGTGCCAGCAGTCCCGGGACTACCCCCGGCAATGAGCAGTTCTTC. It codes for CASSPGTTPGNEQFF.

This chain connects TRBV25-1 to TRBJ2-1, with D possibly matching TRBD2 (6 bases). Per germline, CDR1 MGHDK and CDR2 SYGVNS. V lost 3 bases to trimming and J lost 0 bases, with 12 bases between them. This CDR3 spans 16 amino acids. As DNA, the CDR3 is TGTGCCAGCAGTGACCAGCGGGCGGACTCCTACAATGAGCAGTTCTTC. As protein: CASSDQRADSYNEQFF.

Here the CDR3 DNA reads TGTGCCAGCAGCTTGGGGCCAGGGAGCTCCTACGAGCAGTACTTC. The encoded protein is CASSLGPGSSYEQYF. The chain recombines TRBV7-2 with TRBJ2-7; D is possibly TRBD1 or TRBD2 (5 bases each). V was shortened by 3 bases and J by 0 bases, with 12 bases between the two germline ends. Germline values: CDR1 SGHTA, CDR2 FQGNSA. This CDR3 has 15 residues.

The V and J genes are TRBV30 and TRBJ1-5; D call uncertain. The germline gives CDR1 GTSNPN, CDR2 SVGIG (reference sequence). The V end was cut by 0 bases, the J end by 9 bases, with 18 bases between. The CDR3 is made up of 15 amino acids. CDR3 nucleotides: TGTGCCTGGAGTGTAAGAGGCAGGCCTTGGTCGCCCCAGCATTTT. Its protein product is CAWSVRGRPWSPQHF.

The genes are TRBV18 and TRBJ2-7; possible D gene TRBD1, 6 bases. The CDR3 extends over 14 amino acids. V lost 8 bases and J 1 base, leaving 15 bases between the germline ends. Germline CDR1 KGHSH, CDR2 LQKENI. This CDR3 reads CASHEQGGSYEQYF. The CDR3 DNA follows: TGTGCCAGCCACGAACAGGGTGGGTCCTACGAGCAGTACTTC.

The rearrangement links TRBV1 to TRBJ2-2; the table assigns TRBD2, which was not confirmed against the DNA. TRBV1 is an annotated pseudogene. The CDR3 runs to 16 residues. CDR3 sequence (DNA): TGCACCAGCAGCCGGTTAGCGGGGGGGCGGACCGGGGAGCTGTTTTTT. Protein: CTSSRLAGGRTGELFF.

As for this clone: Different DNA sequences within this sample yield the same CDR3. This rearrangement joins TRBV7-2 to TRBJ2-2; TRBD2 might be the D (6 bases). Per the germline V gene, CDR1 is SGHTA and CDR2 is FQGNSA. This CDR3 contains 13 residues. V shed 5 bases and J shed 5 bases, with 9 bases lying between them. The CDR3 DNA reads TGTGCCAGCAGCCTCGGGGGAACCGGGGAGCTGTTTTTT. Translating gives CASSLGGTGELFF. Drawing the rest from reference TRBV7-2 and TRBJ2-2, the complete variable domain is GAGVSQSPSNKVTEKGKDVELRCDPISGHTALYWYRQSLGQGLEFLIYFQGNSAPDKSGLPSDRFSAERTGGSVSTLTIQRTQQEDSAVYLCASSLGGTGELFFGEGSRLTVL.

The chain is built from TRBV24-1 and TRBJ2-2, with 11 bases lining up with TRBD2. Germline CDR1 KGHDR, CDR2 SFDVKD. CDR3 length: 17 amino acids. V was pared by 3 bases and J by 7 bases, with 9 bases of the junction left unmatched. The CDR3 region is CATSDLLAGVLIGELFF. DNA for the CDR3: TGTGCCACCAGTGATCTACTAGCGGGAGTTCTGATCGGGGAGCTGTTTTTT.

J is TRBJ2-6 and V is TRBV5-1; 10 bases line up with TRBD1. V lost 4 bases to trimming and J lost 2 bases; unmatched junction nucleotides: 9. This CDR3 has 18 amino acids. Germline V gives CDR1 SGHRS, CDR2 YFSETQ. The CDR3, as DNA: TGCGCCAGCAGCCTTACGGGACAGGGGATCCCTGGGGCCAACGTCCTGACTTTC. It codes for CASSLTGQGIPGANVLTF.

CDR3 region: CASSARGQPSYEQYF. CDR3 nucleotides: TGTGCCAGCAGCGCCAGGGGACAACCCTCCTACGAGCAGTACTTC. The chain combines TRBV6-5 with TRBJ2-7; D perhaps matches TRBD1 (6 bases). V lost 6 bases to trimming and J lost 0 bases, with 15 bases between them. This CDR3 spans 15 amino acids. Germline V gene data show CDR1 as MNHEY and CDR2 as SVGAGI.

The V gene is TRBV3-1 (or the pseudogene TRBV3-2), the J gene TRBJ2-5; the match to TRBD2 covers 9 bases. The CDR3 is 16 amino acids. The J segment lost 5 bases and the V segment lost 4 bases, leaving 11 bases of the junction unmatched. The V gene's germline CDR1 is LGHDT and CDR2 YNNKEL (reference sequence). The CDR3 bases are TGTGCCAGCAGCCCCTCCAGGCGGGGGGGCCGGGAGACCCAGTACTTC. The encoded protein is CASSPSRRGGRETQYF.

The V gene is TRBV9, the J gene TRBJ2-7, with 7 bases lining up with TRBD1. CDR3 length: 14 amino acids. The junction had 6 bases not matched to a gene; V was cut back by 0 bases and J by 6 bases. Germline CDR1 and CDR2: SGDLS and YYNGEE. CDR3 in DNA: TGTGCCAGCAGCGTAGCGGGACAGTCTACCGAGCAGTACTTC. This codes for CASSVAGQSTEQYF.

This rearrangement joins TRBV5-6 to TRBJ1-4, with 8 bases identical to TRBD1. Germline V gives CDR1 SGHDT, CDR2 YYEEEE. This CDR3 contains 16 residues. Trimming cost V 1 base and J 5 bases; bases outside gene matches: 7. CDR3 DNA sequence: TGTGCCAGCAGCTTGAAAGACAGGGGAGGGAATGAAAAACTGTTTTTT. Translated: CASSLKDRGGNEKLFF.

The V gene is TRBV5-6, the J gene TRBJ1-3, with a weak D call TRBD1 (5 bases). There are 14 residues in the CDR3. CDR1 and CDR2 from the germline V gene are SGHDT and YYEEEE. V was trimmed by 0 bases and J by 6 bases, leaving 10 bases between them. Here the CDR3 reads CASSLAGIENTIYF. DNA of the CDR3: TGTGCCAGCAGCTTGGCAGGGATCGAAAACACCATATATTTT.

The V gene is TRBV3-1 (or the pseudogene TRBV3-2), the J gene TRBJ2-1; D is ambiguous. CDR3 length: 17 residues. Germline V gene data show CDR1 as LGHDT and CDR2 as YNNKEL (reference sequence). The germline V and J ends were trimmed by 0 bases and 0 bases, with 12 bases remaining between them. This chain's CDR3 is CASSQDPFRSSYNEQFF. CDR3 DNA: TGTGCCAGCAGCCAAGATCCCTTCCGCAGCTCCTACAATGAGCAGTTCTTC.

The genes are TRBV11-3 and TRBJ2-6; D tentatively reads TRBD1 or TRBD2 (5 bases each). V shed 7 bases and J shed 2 bases, with 9 bases lying between them. The CDR3 covers 14 residues. The V gene's germline CDR1 is SGHNT and CDR2 YENEEA. Here the CDR3 DNA reads TGTGCCAGCATTCAGGGACCTGGGGCCAACGTCCTGACTTTC. As protein: CASIQGPGANVLTF.